The TCR beta chain under discussion was sequenced for a study of neurological immune-mediated disorders. By 5'RACE with 10-nucleotide random UMIs, the cDNA was made. Sequencing of 15-18 subjects in each run yielded over 170 million TCR-beta sequences. TCRdb processed the 5' RACE reads anew with MiXCR; each CDR3 protein has one entry. The data contain tens of thousands of distinct CDR3 sequences, 2.5% of them singletons. This clonotype was seen many times. Its antigen remains unidentified. Trimming took 3 bases from V and 0 from J; bases not matched to a gene: 2. Germline V lookup: CDR1 SGHNT, CDR2 YENEEA. CDR3 length equals 16 residues. Study conclusions and caveats: Neither clinical nor MRI features were found to be associated with the multiple sclerosis repertoire cluster.

This sequence was found in a man in his fifties with multiple sclerosis. Sequencing was carried out using PBMCs. The chain employs TRBV11-3 and TRBJ2-1; 10 bases are shared with TRBD1. The CDR3 loop reads CASSLRTGGSYNEQFF. The CDR3 nucleotides are TGTGCCAGCAGCTTGCGGACAGGGGGCTCCTACAATGAGCAGTTCTTC.